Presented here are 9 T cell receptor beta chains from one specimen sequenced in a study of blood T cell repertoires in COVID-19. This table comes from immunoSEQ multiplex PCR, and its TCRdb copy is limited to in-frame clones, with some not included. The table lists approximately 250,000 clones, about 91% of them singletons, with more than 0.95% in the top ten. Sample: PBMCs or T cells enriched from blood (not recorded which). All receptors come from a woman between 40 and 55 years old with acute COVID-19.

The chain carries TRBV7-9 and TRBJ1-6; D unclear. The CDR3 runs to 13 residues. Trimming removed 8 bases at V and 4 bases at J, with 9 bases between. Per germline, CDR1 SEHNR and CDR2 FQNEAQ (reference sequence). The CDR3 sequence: CASRERYNSPLHF. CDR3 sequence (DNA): TGTGCCAGCCGAGAACGTTATAATTCACCCCTCCACTTT.

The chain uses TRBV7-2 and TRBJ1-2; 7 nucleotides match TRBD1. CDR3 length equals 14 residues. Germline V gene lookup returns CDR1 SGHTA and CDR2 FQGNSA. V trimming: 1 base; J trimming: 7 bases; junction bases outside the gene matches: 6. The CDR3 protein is CASSLGTGVAGYTF. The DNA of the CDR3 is TGTGCCAGCAGCTTAGGAACAGGGGTAGCTGGCTACACCTTC.

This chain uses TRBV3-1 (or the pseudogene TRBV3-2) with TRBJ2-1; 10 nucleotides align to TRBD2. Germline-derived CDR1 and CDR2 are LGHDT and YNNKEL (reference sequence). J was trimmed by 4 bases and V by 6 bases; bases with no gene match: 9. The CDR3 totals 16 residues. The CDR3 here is CASRQKRTSGYNEQFF. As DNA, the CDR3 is TGTGCCAGCAGACAAAAAAGGACTAGCGGATACAATGAGCAGTTCTTC.

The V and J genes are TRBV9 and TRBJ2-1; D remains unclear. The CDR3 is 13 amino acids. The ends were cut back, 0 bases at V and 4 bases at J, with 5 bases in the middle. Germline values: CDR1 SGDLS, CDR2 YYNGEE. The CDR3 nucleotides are TGTGCCAGCAGCGTAGAGACTTACAATGAGCAGTTCTTC. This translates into CASSVETYNEQFF.

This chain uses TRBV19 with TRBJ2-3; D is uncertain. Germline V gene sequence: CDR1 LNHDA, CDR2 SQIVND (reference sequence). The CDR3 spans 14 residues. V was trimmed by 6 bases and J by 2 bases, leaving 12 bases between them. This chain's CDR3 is CASSPLLPTDTQYF. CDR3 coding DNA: TGTGCCAGTAGCCCTTTGCTACCCACAGATACGCAGTATTTT.

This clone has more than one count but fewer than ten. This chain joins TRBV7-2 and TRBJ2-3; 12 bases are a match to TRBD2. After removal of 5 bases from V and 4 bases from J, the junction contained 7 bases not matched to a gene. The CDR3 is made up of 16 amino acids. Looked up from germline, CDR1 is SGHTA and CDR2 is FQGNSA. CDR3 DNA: TGTGCCAGCAGCCCAAGACTAGCGGGAGCCGCAGATACGCAGTATTTT. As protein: CASSPRLAGAADTQYF.

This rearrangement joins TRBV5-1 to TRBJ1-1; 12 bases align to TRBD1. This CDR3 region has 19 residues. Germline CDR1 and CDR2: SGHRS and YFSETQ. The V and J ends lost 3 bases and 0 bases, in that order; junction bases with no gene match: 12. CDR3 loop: CASSSPGQGASGVNTEAFF. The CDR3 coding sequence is TGCGCCAGCAGCTCCCCGGGACAGGGGGCGTCGGGGGTGAACACTGAAGCTTTCTTT.

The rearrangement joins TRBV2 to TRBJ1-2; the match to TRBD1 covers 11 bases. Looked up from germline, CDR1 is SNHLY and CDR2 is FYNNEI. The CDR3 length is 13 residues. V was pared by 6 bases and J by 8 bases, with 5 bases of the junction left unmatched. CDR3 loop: CASRDRGLRGYTF. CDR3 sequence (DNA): TGTGCCAGCAGGGACAGGGGGCTTCGGGGCTACACCTTC.

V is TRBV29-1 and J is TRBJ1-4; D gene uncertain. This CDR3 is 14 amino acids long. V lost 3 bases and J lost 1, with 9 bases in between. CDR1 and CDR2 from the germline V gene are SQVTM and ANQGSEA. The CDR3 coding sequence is TGCAGCGTTGAGCGGAAGCAAACTAATGAAAAACTGTTTTTT. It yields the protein CSVERKQTNEKLFF.